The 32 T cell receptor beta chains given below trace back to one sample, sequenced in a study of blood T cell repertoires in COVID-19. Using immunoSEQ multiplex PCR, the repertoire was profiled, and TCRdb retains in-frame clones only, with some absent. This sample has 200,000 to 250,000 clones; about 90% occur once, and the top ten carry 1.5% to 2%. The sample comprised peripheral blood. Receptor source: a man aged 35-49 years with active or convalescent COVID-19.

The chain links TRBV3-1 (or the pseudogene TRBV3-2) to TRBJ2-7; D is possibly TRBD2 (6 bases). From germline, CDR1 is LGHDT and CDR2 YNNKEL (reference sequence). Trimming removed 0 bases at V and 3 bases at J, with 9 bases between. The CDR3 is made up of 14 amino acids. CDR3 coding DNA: TGTGCCAGCAGCCAAGATCTGCGGGGCTACGAGCAGTACTTC. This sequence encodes CASSQDLRGYEQYF.

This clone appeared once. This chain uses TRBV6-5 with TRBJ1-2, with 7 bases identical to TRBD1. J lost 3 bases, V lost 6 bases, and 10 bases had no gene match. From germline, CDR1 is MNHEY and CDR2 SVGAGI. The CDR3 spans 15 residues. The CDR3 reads CASRRNDRAYYGYTF. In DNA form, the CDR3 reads TGTGCCAGCAGGCGGAATGACAGGGCATACTATGGCTACACCTTC.

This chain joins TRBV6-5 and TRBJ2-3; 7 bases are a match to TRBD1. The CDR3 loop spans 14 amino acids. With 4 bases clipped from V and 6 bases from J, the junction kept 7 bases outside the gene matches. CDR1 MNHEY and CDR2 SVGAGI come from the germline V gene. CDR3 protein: CASSSRTGSDTQYF. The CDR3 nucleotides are TGTGCCAGCAGTTCCCGGACAGGCTCGGATACGCAGTATTTT.

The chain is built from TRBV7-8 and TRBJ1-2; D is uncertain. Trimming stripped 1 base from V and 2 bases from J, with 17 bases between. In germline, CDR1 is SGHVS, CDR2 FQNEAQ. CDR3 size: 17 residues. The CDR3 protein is CASSLVVLPSRNYGYTF. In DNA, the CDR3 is TGTGCCAGCAGCTTAGTTGTACTTCCATCGAGGAACTATGGCTACACCTTC.

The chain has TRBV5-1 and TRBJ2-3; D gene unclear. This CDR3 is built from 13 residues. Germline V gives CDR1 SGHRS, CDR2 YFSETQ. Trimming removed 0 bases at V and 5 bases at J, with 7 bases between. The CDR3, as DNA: TGCGCCAGCAGCTTGGCCTCTTTAGATACGCAGTATTTT. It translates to CASSLASLDTQYF.

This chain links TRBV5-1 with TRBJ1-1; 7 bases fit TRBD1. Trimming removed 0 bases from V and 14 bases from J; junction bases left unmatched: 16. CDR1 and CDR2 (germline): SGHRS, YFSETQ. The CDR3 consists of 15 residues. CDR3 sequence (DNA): TGCGCCAGCAGCTTGGACGGTCAAGAGACAGGGAATCAATTCTTT. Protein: CASSLDGQETGNQFF.

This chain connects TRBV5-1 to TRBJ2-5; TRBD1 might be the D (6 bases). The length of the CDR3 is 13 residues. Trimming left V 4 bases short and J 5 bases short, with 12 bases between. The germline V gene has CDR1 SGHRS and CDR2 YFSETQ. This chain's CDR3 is CASSVSGEETQYF. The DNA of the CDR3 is TGCGCCAGCAGCGTCTCAGGGGAGGAGACCCAGTACTTC.

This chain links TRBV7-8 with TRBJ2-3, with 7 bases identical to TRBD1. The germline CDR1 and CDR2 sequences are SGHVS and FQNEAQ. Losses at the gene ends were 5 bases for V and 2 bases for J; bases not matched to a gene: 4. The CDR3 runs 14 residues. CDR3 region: CASSLDRYTDTQYF. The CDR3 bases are TGTGCCAGCAGCCTGGACAGGTACACAGATACGCAGTATTTT.

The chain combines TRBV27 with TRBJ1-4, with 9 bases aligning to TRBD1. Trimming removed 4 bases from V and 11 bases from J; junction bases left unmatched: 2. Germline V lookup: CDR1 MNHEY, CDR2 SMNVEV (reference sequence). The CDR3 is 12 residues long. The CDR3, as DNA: TGTGCCAGCAGTTGGGACAGGGAGAAACTGTTTTTT. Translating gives CASSWDREKLFF.

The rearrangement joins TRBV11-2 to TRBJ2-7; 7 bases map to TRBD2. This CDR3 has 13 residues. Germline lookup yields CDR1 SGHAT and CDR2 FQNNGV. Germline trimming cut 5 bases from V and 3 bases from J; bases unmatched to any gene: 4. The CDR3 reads CASSVTSNYEQYF. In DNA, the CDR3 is TGTGCCAGCAGCGTGACTAGCAACTACGAGCAGTACTTC.

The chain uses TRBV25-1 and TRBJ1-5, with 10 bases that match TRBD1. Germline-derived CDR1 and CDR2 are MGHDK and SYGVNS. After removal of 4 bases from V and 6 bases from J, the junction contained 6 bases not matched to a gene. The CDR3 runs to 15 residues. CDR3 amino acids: CASSVGDRGLQPQHF. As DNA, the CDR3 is TGTGCCAGCAGTGTCGGAGACAGGGGGCTTCAGCCCCAGCATTTT.

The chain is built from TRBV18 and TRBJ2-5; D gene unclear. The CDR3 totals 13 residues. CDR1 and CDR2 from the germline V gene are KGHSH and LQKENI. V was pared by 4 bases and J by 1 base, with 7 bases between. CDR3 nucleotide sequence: TGTGCCAGCTCACAGGAGATCCAAGAGACCCAGTACTTC. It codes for CASSQEIQETQYF.

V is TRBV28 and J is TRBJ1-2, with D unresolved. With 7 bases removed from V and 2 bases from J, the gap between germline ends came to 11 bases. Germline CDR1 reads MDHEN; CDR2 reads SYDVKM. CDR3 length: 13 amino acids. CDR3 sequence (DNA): TGTGCCAGCACTACGGAGGGAAACTATGGCTACACCTTC. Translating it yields CASTTEGNYGYTF.

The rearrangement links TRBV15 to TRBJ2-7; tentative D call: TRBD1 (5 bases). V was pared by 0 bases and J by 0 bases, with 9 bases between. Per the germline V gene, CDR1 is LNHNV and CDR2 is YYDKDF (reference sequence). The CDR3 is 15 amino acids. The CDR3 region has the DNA TGTGCCACCAGCAGAGAAAGACAGAGCTCCTACGAGCAGTACTTC. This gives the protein CATSRERQSSYEQYF.

Written as DNA, the CDR3 is TGTGCCAGCAGTATGGGACTAGCGGGCTCAGATACGCAGTATTTT. This sequence encodes CASSMGLAGSDTQYF. This chain links TRBV28 with TRBJ2-3; TRBD2 matches 12 bases. Germline-derived CDR1 and CDR2 are MDHEN and SYDVKM. The CDR3 contains 15 residues. V dropped 5 bases and J dropped 4; count of bases not matched to a gene: 4.

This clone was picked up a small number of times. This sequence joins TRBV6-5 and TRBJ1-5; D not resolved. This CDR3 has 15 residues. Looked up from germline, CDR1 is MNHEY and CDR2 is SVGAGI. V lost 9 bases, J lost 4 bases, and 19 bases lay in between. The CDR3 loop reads CASGREISGNQPQHF. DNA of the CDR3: TGTGCCAGTGGGAGAGAAATCTCCGGGAATCAGCCCCAGCATTTT.

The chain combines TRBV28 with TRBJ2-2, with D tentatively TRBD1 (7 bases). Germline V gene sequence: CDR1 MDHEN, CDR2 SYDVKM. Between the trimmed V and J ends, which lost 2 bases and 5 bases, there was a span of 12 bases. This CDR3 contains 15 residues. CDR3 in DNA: TGTGCCAGCAGTTTACAGGGGGGACGGACCGGGGAGCTGTTTTTT. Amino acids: CASSLQGGRTGELFF.

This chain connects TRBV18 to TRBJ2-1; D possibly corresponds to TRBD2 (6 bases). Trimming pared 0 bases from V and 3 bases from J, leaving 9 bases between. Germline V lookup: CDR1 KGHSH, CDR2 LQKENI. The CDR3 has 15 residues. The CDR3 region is CASSPPEGGYNEQFF. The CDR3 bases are TGTGCCAGCTCACCACCGGAGGGCGGCTACAATGAGCAGTTCTTC.

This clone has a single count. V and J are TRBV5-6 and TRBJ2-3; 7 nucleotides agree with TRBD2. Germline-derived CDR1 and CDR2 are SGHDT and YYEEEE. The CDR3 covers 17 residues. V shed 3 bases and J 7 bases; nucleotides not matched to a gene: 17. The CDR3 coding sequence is TGTGCCAGCAGCTCGTCTTCAAGCGGGACCCGATATAATACGCAGTATTTT. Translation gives CASSSSSSGTRYNTQYF.

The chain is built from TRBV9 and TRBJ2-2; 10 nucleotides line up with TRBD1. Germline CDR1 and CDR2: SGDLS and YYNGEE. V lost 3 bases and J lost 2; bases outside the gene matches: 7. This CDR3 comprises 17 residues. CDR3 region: CASSAARTGGNTGELFF. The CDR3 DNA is TGTGCCAGCAGCGCAGCCCGGACAGGGGGAAACACCGGGGAGCTGTTTTTT.

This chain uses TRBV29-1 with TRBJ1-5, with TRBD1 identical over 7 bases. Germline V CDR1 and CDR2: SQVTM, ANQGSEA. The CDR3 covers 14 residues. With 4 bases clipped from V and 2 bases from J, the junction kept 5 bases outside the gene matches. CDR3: CSVAEGAGNQPQHF. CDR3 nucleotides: TGCAGCGTTGCTGAGGGGGCCGGCAATCAGCCCCAGCATTTT.

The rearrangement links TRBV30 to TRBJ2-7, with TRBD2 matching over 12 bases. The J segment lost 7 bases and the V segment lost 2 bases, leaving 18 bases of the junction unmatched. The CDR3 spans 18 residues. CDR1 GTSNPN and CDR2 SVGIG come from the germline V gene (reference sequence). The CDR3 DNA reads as TGTGCCTGGAGTCCACCGACGATACTAGCGGGAGGCCGTGGGGAGCAGTACTTC. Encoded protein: CAWSPPTILAGGRGEQYF.

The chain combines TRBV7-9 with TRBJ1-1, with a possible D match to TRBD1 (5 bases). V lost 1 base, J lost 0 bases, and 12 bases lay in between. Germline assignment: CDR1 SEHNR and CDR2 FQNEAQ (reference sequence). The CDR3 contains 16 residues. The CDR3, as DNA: TGTGCCAGCAGCTTAGGGGGCGGGGTCTTGAACACTGAAGCTTTCTTT. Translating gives CASSLGGGVLNTEAFF.

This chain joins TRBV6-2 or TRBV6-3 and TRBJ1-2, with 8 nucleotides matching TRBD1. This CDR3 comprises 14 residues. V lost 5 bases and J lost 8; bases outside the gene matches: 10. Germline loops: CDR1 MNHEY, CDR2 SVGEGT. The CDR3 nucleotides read TGTGCCAGCAGTCTTGAATGGACAGGGTCGGGCTACACCTTC. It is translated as CASSLEWTGSGYTF.

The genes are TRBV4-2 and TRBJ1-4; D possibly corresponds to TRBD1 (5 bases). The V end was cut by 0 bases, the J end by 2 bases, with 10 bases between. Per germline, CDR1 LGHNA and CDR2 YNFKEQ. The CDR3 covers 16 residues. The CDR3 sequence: CASSQDPGVTNEKLFF. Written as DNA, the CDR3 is TGTGCCAGCAGCCAAGATCCGGGGGTCACTAATGAAAAACTGTTTTTT.

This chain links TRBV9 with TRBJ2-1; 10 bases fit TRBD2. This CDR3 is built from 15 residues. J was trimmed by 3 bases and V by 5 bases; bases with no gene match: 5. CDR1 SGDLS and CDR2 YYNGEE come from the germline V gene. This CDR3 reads CASSGSSGGYNEQFF. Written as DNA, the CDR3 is TGTGCCAGCAGTGGATCTAGCGGGGGCTACAATGAGCAGTTCTTC.

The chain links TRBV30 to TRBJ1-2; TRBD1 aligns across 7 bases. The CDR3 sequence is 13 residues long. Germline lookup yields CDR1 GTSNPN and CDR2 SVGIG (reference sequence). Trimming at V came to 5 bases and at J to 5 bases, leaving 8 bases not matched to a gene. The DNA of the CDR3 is TGTGCCTGGGACAGGGAGACGTCTTATGGCTACACCTTC. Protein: CAWDRETSYGYTF.

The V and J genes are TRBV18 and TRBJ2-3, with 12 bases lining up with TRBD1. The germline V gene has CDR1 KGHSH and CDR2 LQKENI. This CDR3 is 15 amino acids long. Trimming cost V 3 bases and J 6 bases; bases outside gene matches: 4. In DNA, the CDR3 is TGTGCCAGCTCACCCGGGACAGGGGGCTGGGATACGCAGTATTTT. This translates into CASSPGTGGWDTQYF.

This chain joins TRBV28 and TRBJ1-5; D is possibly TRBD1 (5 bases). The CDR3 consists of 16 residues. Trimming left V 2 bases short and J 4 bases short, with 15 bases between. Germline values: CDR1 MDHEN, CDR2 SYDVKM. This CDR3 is CASSLNRRGPNQPQHF. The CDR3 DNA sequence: TGTGCCAGCAGTTTAAACCGGAGGGGACCGAATCAGCCCCAGCATTTT.

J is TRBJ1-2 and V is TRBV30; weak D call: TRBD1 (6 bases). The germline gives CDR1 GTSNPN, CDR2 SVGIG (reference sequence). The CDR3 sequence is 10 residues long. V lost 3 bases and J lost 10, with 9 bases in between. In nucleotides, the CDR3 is TGTGCCTGGAGCGGGGGGGCCTACACCTTC. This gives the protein CAWSGGAYTF.

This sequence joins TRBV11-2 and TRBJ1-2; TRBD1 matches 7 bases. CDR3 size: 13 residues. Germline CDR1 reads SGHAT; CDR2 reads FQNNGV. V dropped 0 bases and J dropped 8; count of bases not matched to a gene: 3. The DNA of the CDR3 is TGTGCCAGCAGCTTAGATAGGGGGCACGGCTACACCTTC. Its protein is CASSLDRGHGYTF.

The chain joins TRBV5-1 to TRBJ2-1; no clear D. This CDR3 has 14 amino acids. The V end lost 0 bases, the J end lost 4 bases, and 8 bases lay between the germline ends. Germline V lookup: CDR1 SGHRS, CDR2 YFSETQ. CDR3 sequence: CASSLGFTYNEQFF. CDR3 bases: TGCGCCAGCAGCTTGGGATTCACTTACAATGAGCAGTTCTTC.